The next 20 T cell receptor beta chains were all read from a single sample in a study of T-cell memory formation after mild COVID-19. TCRdb redid the calling of the 5' RACE reads with MiXCR, one entry per CDR3 protein. The sample includes around 410,000 distinct CDR3 sequences, 20% to 25% of them seen just once. Specimen: PBMCs or a T cell subset sorted from them (not recorded which). The receptors derive from an adult woman who had mild COVID-19 (a few samples of this study predate the infection). Cell type and time point are not known.

This clonotype was detected a few times. The chain recombines TRBV7-8 with TRBJ2-2; 12 nucleotides match TRBD1. Per the germline V gene, CDR1 is SGHVS and CDR2 is FQNEAQ. The CDR3 totals 17 residues. V was pared by 2 bases and J by 5 bases, with 6 bases of the junction left unmatched. CDR3 residues: CASSLRDRGRRTGELFF. The CDR3 DNA reads TGTGCCAGCAGCTTAAGGGACAGGGGGCGCCGAACCGGGGAGCTGTTTTTT.

The chain uses TRBV6-6 and TRBJ2-7; D may be TRBD1 (5 bases). The CDR3 runs 14 residues. Germline assignment: CDR1 MNHNY and CDR2 SVGAGI (reference sequence). V lost 7 bases, J lost 3 bases, and 16 bases lay in between. The CDR3 DNA sequence: TGTGCCAGCAAGACCAGACAGAGAGACTACGAGCAGTACTTC. Its translation: CASKTRQRDYEQYF.

This clonotype was picked up a small number of times. The rearrangement uses TRBV7-9 and TRBJ1-1; D is undetermined. V was shortened by 1 base and J by 3 bases, with 6 bases between the two germline ends. Germline V CDR1 and CDR2: SEHNR, FQNEAQ (reference sequence). This CDR3 comprises 13 residues. The CDR3 region has the DNA TGTGCCAGCAGCTTAGGCATGGACACTGAAGCTTTCTTT. It specifies CASSLGMDTEAFF.

The chain links TRBV19 to TRBJ1-1; unclear D gene. The germline V and J ends were trimmed by 4 bases and 0 bases, with 15 bases remaining between them. The CDR3 is 16 amino acids. CDR1 is LNHDA, CDR2 SQIVND, per germline (reference sequence). CDR3 in amino acids: CASSNQANTMNTEAFF. In nucleotides, the CDR3 is TGTGCCAGTAGTAACCAGGCCAACACTATGAACACTGAAGCTTTCTTT.

Only a few counts were recorded for this clonotype. The V gene is TRBV11-2, the J gene TRBJ1-1; no firm D call. V lost 4 bases and J lost 0, with 12 bases in between. Germline V gives CDR1 SGHAT, CDR2 FQNNGV. CDR3 length: 15 residues. CDR3 loop: CASSSDGLLNTEAFF. The DNA of the CDR3 is TGTGCCAGCAGCTCGGACGGCTTACTGAACACTGAAGCTTTCTTT.

There are a few counts of this clonotype. The chain carries TRBV27 and TRBJ2-1; the match to TRBD2 covers 10 bases. This CDR3 has 16 amino acids. The germline V gene encodes CDR1 MNHEY and CDR2 SMNVEV (reference sequence). Trimming took 3 bases from V and 7 from J; bases not matched to a gene: 9. CDR3 coding DNA: TGTGCCAGCAGTTTCCTCCTAGCGGGAGTGGGGAATGAGCAGTTCTTC. It yields the protein CASSFLLAGVGNEQFF.

This clonotype has a handful of counts. This chain uses TRBV12-3 or TRBV12-4 with TRBJ1-1; D is perhaps TRBD1 (5 bases). V was clipped by 8 bases and J by 1 base, with 8 bases between them. There are 12 residues in the CDR3. CDR3 DNA sequence: TGTGCCAGCGACACAGGGAACACTGAAGCTTTCTTT. Protein: CASDTGNTEAFF.

This clonotype was seen a handful of times. The V gene is TRBV5-1, the J gene TRBJ2-7; D not certain. Per the germline V gene, CDR1 is SGHRS and CDR2 is YFSETQ. The CDR3 runs to 15 residues. Between the trimmed V and J ends, which lost 4 bases and 0 bases, there was a span of 14 bases. CDR3 loop: CASSPGPAYSYEQYF. CDR3 nucleotides: TGCGCCAGCAGCCCGGGCCCGGCCTACTCCTACGAGCAGTACTTC.

The sample holds a few counts of this clonotype. The J gene is TRBJ2-1, the V gene TRBV3-1; no clear D gene. Between the trimmed V and J ends, which lost 0 bases and 10 bases, there was a span of 10 bases. The CDR3 extends over 13 amino acids. The V gene's germline CDR1 is LGHDT and CDR2 YNNKEL (reference sequence). CDR3 nucleotides: TGTGCCAGCAGCCAAGAGGTAACGAGCGAGCAGTTCTTC. Translating it yields CASSQEVTSEQFF.

This clonotype occurred a few times. The V gene is TRBV5-1, the J gene TRBJ2-2; D call uncertain. The CDR3 is 17 amino acids. With 0 bases removed from V and 0 bases from J, the gap between germline ends came to 12 bases. Germline V gene sequence: CDR1 SGHRS, CDR2 YFSETQ. The CDR3 DNA reads as TGCGCCAGCAGCTTGGTAGGCGGTACCGCGAACACCGGGGAGCTGTTTTTT. This codes for CASSLVGGTANTGELFF.

This clonotype has more than one count but fewer than ten. This chain's CDR3 is CASAVGDYTDTQYF. The CDR3 coding sequence is TGCGCCAGCGCCGTGGGGGATTACACAGATACGCAGTATTTT. V is TRBV5-1 and J is TRBJ2-3, with D possibly called TRBD1 or TRBD2 (5 bases each). Germline V CDR1 and CDR2: SGHRS, YFSETQ. The CDR3 spans 14 residues. Trimming shortened V by 7 bases and J by 2 bases, and 14 bases separated the two germline ends.

This clonotype has only a few counts. The rearrangement links TRBV3-1 to TRBJ2-3; possible D gene TRBD2, 5 bases. The germline V gene has CDR1 LGHDT and CDR2 YNNKEL (reference sequence). CDR3 length: 15 amino acids. Trimming cost V 4 bases and J 3 bases, with 14 bases left between them. In DNA form, the CDR3 reads TGTGCCAGCAGCCCGCGGACTCTGGGGACAGATACGCAGTATTTT. Translating it yields CASSPRTLGTDTQYF.

This clonotype occurred a few times. The chain carries TRBV7-6 and TRBJ2-7; either TRBD1 or TRBD2 may fit D (6 bases each). This CDR3 has 16 amino acids. V was pared by 2 bases and J by 5 bases, with 19 bases between. Germline CDR1 is SGHVS and CDR2 is FNYEAQ. The CDR3 protein is CASSLTWGDKAHEQYF. DNA of the CDR3: TGTGCCAGCAGCTTAACCTGGGGGGACAAGGCACACGAGCAGTACTTC.

This chain links TRBV6-1 with TRBJ2-3; D may match TRBD1 or TRBD2 (6 bases each). The germline V and J ends were trimmed by 6 bases and 4 bases, with 8 bases remaining between them. The CDR3 spans 12 residues. The V gene's germline CDR1 is MNHNS and CDR2 SASEGT. This CDR3 reads CASRGGADTQYF. The CDR3, as DNA: TGTGCCAGCAGGGGGGGCGCAGATACGCAGTATTTT.

This sequence joins TRBV3-1 and TRBJ1-5; 7 positions agree with TRBD1. CDR3 length equals 12 residues. V lost 6 bases, J lost 10 bases, and 6 bases stayed unmatched. The germline CDR1 and CDR2 sequences are LGHDT and YNNKEL (reference sequence). Here the CDR3 reads CASSPPGGPQHF. The CDR3, as DNA: TGTGCCAGCAGTCCCCCAGGGGGTCCCCAGCATTTT.

This clonotype was detected once. The chain combines TRBV6-5 with TRBJ2-2; 9 positions match TRBD2. This CDR3 region has 16 residues. J gave up 4 bases and V 2 bases, and 5 bases lay outside the gene matches. The germline V gene encodes CDR1 MNHEY and CDR2 SVGAGI. The CDR3 region has the DNA TGTGCCAGCAGTTACCCGGGACTAGCAGGCACCGGGGAGCTGTTTTTT. It encodes CASSYPGLAGTGELFF.

The chain uses TRBV20-1 and TRBJ2-7; D is uncertain. The CDR3 runs 14 residues. In germline, CDR1 is DFQATT, CDR2 SNEGSKA (reference sequence). V gave up 1 base and J gave up 2 bases, with 12 bases separating them. Here the CDR3 reads CSARAGPRAYEQYF. DNA of the CDR3: TGCAGTGCTAGAGCGGGTCCCCGGGCCTACGAGCAGTACTTC.

This clonotype has only a few counts. DNA of the CDR3: TGTGCCAGCAGCTTACTGGGCCCTAGCGGAAGGAATGAGCAGTTCTTC. It translates to CASSLLGPSGRNEQFF. The rearrangement links TRBV7-2 to TRBJ2-1; 7 nucleotides agree with TRBD2. In germline, CDR1 is SGHTA, CDR2 FQGNSA. Trimming at V came to 2 bases and at J to 7 bases, leaving 11 bases not matched to a gene. The CDR3 runs to 16 residues.

The V call is TRBV28, the J call TRBJ2-7, with D tentatively TRBD1 (6 bases). The germline V gene has CDR1 MDHEN and CDR2 SYDVKM. The ends were cut back, 3 bases at V and 2 bases at J, with 11 bases in the middle. CDR3 size: 14 residues. CDR3 coding DNA: TGTGCCAGCAGTTTGAGAGGGGACACCTACGAGCAGTACTTC. Translating gives CASSLRGDTYEQYF.

The chain recombines TRBV7-9 with TRBJ1-1; TRBD1 might be the D (5 bases). Germline lookup yields CDR1 SEHNR and CDR2 FQNEAQ (reference sequence). V gave up 1 base and J gave up 3 bases, with 12 bases separating them. The CDR3 has 15 amino acids. The CDR3 nucleotides read TGTGCCAGCAGCTTAGATAGGGGCAGGGACACTGAAGCTTTCTTT. Amino acid sequence: CASSLDRGRDTEAFF.